The sequence of this TCR beta chain was determined in a study of somatic mutations in cytotoxic T cells in rheumatoid arthritis. The protocol was immunoSEQ multiplex PCR, while the TCRdb copy is restricted to in-frame clones and leaves out a portion. The sample has some 17,000 clones, approximately 82% seen once. Study-wide results and limits: Per patient, the largest CD8+ clone was found to exceed 20% of CD8+ cells in about an eighth of the roughly 65 cases.

Germline CDR1 SNHLY, CDR2 FYNNEI. Trimming cost V 2 bases and J 6 bases, with 13 bases left between them. The CDR3 loop spans 14 amino acids. A word on this clone: As yet, its antigen is unknown.

The clonotype comes from an adult with rheumatoid arthritis. Material for sequencing was CD8+ T cells sorted from blood. The gene calls are TRBV2 and TRBJ1-1; D is undetermined. CDR3 sequence reads: CASSEYLLTAEAFF. The CDR3 DNA reads as TGTGCCAGCAGTGAATACTTACTGACCGCTGAAGCTTTCTTT.